Listed here is a single TCR beta chain. As yet, its antigen is unknown. This specimen comes from a study of T cell responses to AZD1222 COVID-19 vaccine. Findings of the study overall: Repertoires were obtained solely post-peak T cell response.

Germline V lookup: CDR1 SQVTM, CDR2 ANQGSEA. The CDR3 is 16 residues long. The J segment lost 4 bases and the V segment lost 4 bases, leaving 12 bases of the junction unmatched. TCRdb's copy holds only in-frame clones and misses some; the assay was immunoSEQ multiplex PCR. The repertoire includes about 59,000 clones, about 79% of them detected once, and over 15% sits in the top ten. The clonotype was recovered from an adult in good health. The source was peripheral blood, collected on day 0 of AZD1222 vaccination. The rearrangement uses TRBV29-1 and TRBJ1-4; 7 nucleotides agree with TRBD1. CDR3 protein: CSVAGGQGEDNEKLFF. The CDR3 coding sequence is TGCAGCGTTGCGGGGGGCCAGGGGGAAGATAATGAAAAACTGTTTTTT.